This TCR beta chain comes out of a study of blood T cells in healthy people across ages (dated by TCRdb to between 2015 and 2016). Looking at the study overall: In model experiments, roughly one uniquely barcoded TCR beta cDNA molecule per two T cells was captured by template switching. The study measured age-related changes in TCR beta repertoire diversity using deep sequencing normalized with unique cDNA molecular identifiers. Donors were grouped into four age groups: young (average 16 years), middle-aged (39), aged (around 60) and long-lived (approximately 78). To avoid experimental bias, donors of different ages were randomly spread across the sequencing lanes. The study analyzed two additional independent replicas of 1 million unique cDNA reads from the same blood draw for two donors, one aged 18 to 30 and one aged 80 or older.

Points the paper makes about the study in general: Compared with the aged group, the long-lived group had more naive CD4+ T cells, fewer expanded clones and increased TCR diversity, a pattern suggesting age selection. The percentage of naive T cells measured by flow cytometry correlated strongly with observed TCR beta diversity. As age increased, observed TCR beta diversity per million T cells dropped in a roughly linear way, and a significant reduction was already evident by age approximately 40. Since profiling was done on bulk unsorted PBMCs, naive and antigen-experienced compartments could not be conclusively compared. The CMV infection status of donors was not known, potentially confounding age-related changes in expanded clonotypes. Estimates of total diversity based on one million sequenced T cells were regarded as lower bounds and as underestimates.

Note on this clonotype: The antigen it recognizes is unknown. No quality values exist for individual bases; no much larger clone is one base distant.

The donors were roughly 40 Caucasian individuals from Russia, aged 6 to 90 years, who were systemically healthy. Each donor gave about 9.2 milliliters of peripheral blood, drawn into EDTA-treated Vacutainer tubes. Ficoll-Paque density-gradient centrifugation was used to isolate PBMCs, with at least 7 million obtained per sample. Trizol reagent was used to extract total RNA from PBMCs, with at least 6 micrograms per sample. Naive CD45RAhigh/CD27high T cell percentages were measured by flow cytometry on a PBMC aliquot from every donor. Libraries were built with 5' RACE. The sequencing machine was an Illumina HiSeq 2500. A second 7 to 11 cycle PCR used a sample-barcoded 5' primer and a J-beta primer mix. A unique molecular identifier was introduced onto each TCR beta cDNA molecule by a template-switch 5' adaptor carrying 12 random nucleotides. At least 2.5 million CDR3-containing paired-end reads were obtained from each sample. First-strand cDNA was synthesized from all RNA with the Mint cDNA synthesis kit, primed by a TRBC-specific oligonucleotide. After uracil-DNA glycosylase treatment, a first 18-cycle PCR used universal primers M1SS and BC2_uni_R on all cDNA. The source study handled its data this way. For normalization, 1 million high-quality reads, each with a distinct molecular identifier, were randomly selected from each sample. Instead of being binned into consensus sequences, reads with shared molecular identifiers were discarded. MiTCR, set to a Q25 quality threshold and the strictest error-elimination algorithm, was used for CDR3 identification, clonotype clustering and error correction. A nonparametric unseen species model using Euler transformation provided a lower-bound estimate of total TCR beta diversity. TCRdb cleaned the public reads at Q25 with fastp, built clones with MiXCR and kept in-frame beta chains. Rows with a matching CDR3 protein are joined into one entry that keeps the most common DNA and genes. The V and J calls here are based on TCRdb, not the publication. This sample lists some 900,000 distinct CDR3 sequences; under 50% were detected once. The ten most abundant clones make up 10% to 15% of the sample.

Sample: blood. The receptor was isolated from a man aged 25 to 45 in good health.

CDR3 reads: CASSLRSKGDTQYF. The nucleotide sequence is given as TGTGCCAGCAGTCTACGGTCCAAGGGGGATACGCAGTATTTT. The chain links TRBV12-3 or TRBV12-4 with TRBJ2-3, and the D gene may be TRBD1, 5 bases matching. Spanning cysteine to phenylalanine, the CDR3 consists of 14 amino acids. Kept here is only the CDR3 DNA, which spans 42 bases and is read in frame from base 1. V drops 5 bases and J drops 6 bases, leaving 15 bases in between.